Each of the 17 T cell receptor beta chains below was sequenced from the same sample in a study of graft-versus-host responses after intestinal transplantation. Assay: immunoSEQ multiplex PCR; the TCRdb copy retains only in-frame clones and omits some. The table has 43,000 or so clones, approximately 94% seen once. Sequencing was performed on PBMCs, taken 335 days after intestinal transplant. These receptors came from a human patient who received an intestinal transplant, so some T cells may come from the graft donor.

V is TRBV7-6 and J is TRBJ2-4; perhaps TRBD1 as D (7 bases). Germline V CDR1 and CDR2: SGHVS, FNYEAQ. The V end lost 1 base, the J end lost 3 bases, and 10 bases lay between the germline ends. The CDR3 loop spans 15 amino acids. Here the CDR3 DNA reads TGTGCCAGCAGCTTAGGGCAGGGGGGCAAAAACATTCAGTACTTC. It yields the protein CASSLGQGGKNIQYF.

The V gene is TRBV5-5, the J gene TRBJ2-7; a possible D gene is TRBD2 (5 bases). The CDR3 runs to 14 residues. Per the germline V gene, CDR1 is SGHKS and CDR2 is YYEKEE (reference sequence). Trimming stripped 0 bases from V and 0 bases from J, with 7 bases between. In DNA, the CDR3 is TGTGCCAGCAGCTTGGCGGGGAGCTCCTACGAGCAGTACTTC. It encodes CASSLAGSSYEQYF.

Only one count was recorded for this clone. The rearrangement joins TRBV6-1 to TRBJ2-3; no clear D. The CDR3 is 12 amino acids. With 6 bases removed from V and 8 bases from J, the gap between germline ends came to 12 bases. The germline gives CDR1 MNHNS, CDR2 SASEGT. This CDR3 is CASRKSHSTQYF. CDR3 in DNA: TGTGCCAGCAGGAAGTCTCATTCTACGCAGTATTTT.

The chain combines TRBV6-5 with TRBJ1-5, with D unclear. Trimming stripped 7 bases from V and 3 bases from J, with 1 base between. Germline V gene sequence: CDR1 MNHEY, CDR2 SVGAGI. The CDR3 spans 10 residues. CDR3 bases: TGTGCCAGCACCAATCAGCCCCAGCATTTT. It is translated as CASTNQPQHF.

The rearrangement joins TRBV19 to TRBJ1-2; 7 nucleotides match TRBD1. The ends lost 4 bases at V and 2 bases at J; junction bases unmatched: 4. CDR3 length: 14 residues. The germline V gene has CDR1 LNHDA and CDR2 SQIVND (reference sequence). CDR3 DNA: TGTGCCAGTAGTACCGACAGGGAGAACTATGGCTACACCTTC. This codes for CASSTDRENYGYTF.

This clone was detected only once. This chain connects TRBV29-1 to TRBJ1-2; possible D gene TRBD1, 6 bases. Germline loops: CDR1 SQVTM, CDR2 ANQGSEA. Trimming left V 6 bases short and J 4 bases short, with 21 bases between. The CDR3 spans 15 residues. The CDR3 DNA sequence: TGCAGCGTAGGGAGTACAGGGATCCATGCCTATGGCTACACCTTC. This translates into CSVGSTGIHAYGYTF.

The J gene is TRBJ2-7, the V gene TRBV5-4; 10 bases match TRBD2. V was pared by 2 bases and J by 6 bases, with 14 bases of the junction left unmatched. CDR3 size: 17 residues. Germline V gene sequence: CDR1 SGHNT, CDR2 YYREEE (reference sequence). The CDR3: CASSLEPSGGSRGEQYF. Here the CDR3 DNA reads TGTGCCAGCAGCTTAGAGCCTAGCGGGGGCTCGAGGGGCGAGCAGTACTTC.

This CDR3 is CASSEDIQWSNTEAFF. CDR3 coding DNA: TGCGCCAGCAGTGAAGATATCCAGTGGTCCAACACTGAAGCTTTCTTT. J is TRBJ1-1 and V is TRBV10-1; unclear D gene. Trimming removed 3 bases at V and 2 bases at J, with 16 bases between. The germline V gene has CDR1 WNHNN and CDR2 SYGVQD (reference sequence). CDR3 length: 16 amino acids.

The chain has TRBV4-2 and TRBJ2-7; possible D gene TRBD2, 6 bases. The germline V gene has CDR1 LGHNA and CDR2 YNFKEQ. The CDR3 is made up of 14 amino acids. With 1 base removed from V and 1 base from J, the gap between germline ends came to 8 bases. Here the CDR3 reads CASSQGAGSYEQYF. For the CDR3, the DNA is TGTGCCAGCAGCCAAGGGGCGGGATCCTACGAGCAGTACTTC.

The chain uses TRBV28 and TRBJ2-5, with 9 nucleotides matching TRBD1. The CDR3 runs 14 residues. CDR1 MDHEN and CDR2 SYDVKM come from the germline V gene. V shed 7 bases, J shed 2 bases, and the junction held 5 bases outside the gene matches. CDR3 bases: TGTGCCAGCAACGACAGGGGGTTACAAGAGACCCAGTACTTC. It translates to CASNDRGLQETQYF.

The chain joins TRBV6-5 to TRBJ1-2; D unclear. The CDR3 runs 15 residues. Germline CDR1 reads MNHEY; CDR2 reads SVGAGI. Trimming took 4 bases from V and 1 from J, leaving 13 bases between them. The CDR3, as DNA: TGTGCCAGCAGTTGGTACTCGGACCATAACTATGGCTACACCTTC. Translated, it gives CASSWYSDHNYGYTF.

V gene TRBV29-1 combines with J gene TRBJ1-1; tentatively, D is TRBD1 (5 bases). Trimming pared 7 bases from V and 4 bases from J, leaving 19 bases between. The CDR3 has 14 amino acids. Looked up from germline, CDR1 is SQVTM and CDR2 is ANQGSEA. The CDR3 coding sequence is TGCAGCGCCCTTCAGGTTCCAAGGGGCACTGAAGCTTTCTTT. Encoded protein: CSALQVPRGTEAFF.

The V and J genes are TRBV10-3 and TRBJ1-4; a weak D match, TRBD1 (5 bases). Trimming took off 0 bases at V and 3 bases at J, with 8 bases between the two ends. The CDR3 totals 15 residues. In germline, CDR1 is ENHRY, CDR2 SYGVKD. The CDR3 DNA reads TGTGCCATCAGTGAGTCGACGACAGCTAATGAAAAACTGTTTTTT. As protein: CAISESTTANEKLFF.

This clone was picked up one time. The genes are TRBV5-6 and TRBJ1-6; 9 nucleotides line up with TRBD1. The germline V gene encodes CDR1 SGHDT and CDR2 YYEEEE. Unmatched junction bases numbered 6, after V lost 4 bases and J lost 10 bases. The CDR3 has 14 amino acids. CDR3 DNA: TGTGCCAGCAGCGTGGGACAGGGAAACTCACCCCTCCACTTT. This sequence encodes CASSVGQGNSPLHF.

The chain joins TRBV7-3 to TRBJ1-4; tentative D call: TRBD1 (5 bases). The V gene lost 2 bases and the J gene lost 7 bases, with 11 bases spanning the gap. Germline-derived CDR1 and CDR2 are SGHTA and FQGTGA. This CDR3 is built from 14 residues. CDR3 in amino acids: CASSLEGQGEKLFF. The CDR3 DNA follows: TGTGCCAGCAGCTTAGAGGGCCAGGGTGAAAAACTGTTTTTT.

The chain is built from TRBV9 and TRBJ1-3, with unresolved D. The CDR3 has 13 residues. Germline V lookup: CDR1 SGDLS, CDR2 YYNGEE. The V and J ends lost 7 bases and 3 bases respectively, with 11 bases between them. This CDR3 reads CASGSQSGNTIYF. The CDR3 DNA follows: TGTGCCAGCGGCAGTCAGAGTGGAAACACCATATATTTT.

This rearrangement joins TRBV6-5 to TRBJ1-3, with D uncertain. The CDR3 has 14 amino acids. The germline V gene has CDR1 MNHEY and CDR2 SVGAGI. The germline V and J ends were trimmed by 0 bases and 9 bases, with 12 bases remaining between them. In DNA form, the CDR3 reads TGTGCCAGCAGTTACTCGAGAGTATCAAGCACCATATATTTT. Protein sequence: CASSYSRVSSTIYF.